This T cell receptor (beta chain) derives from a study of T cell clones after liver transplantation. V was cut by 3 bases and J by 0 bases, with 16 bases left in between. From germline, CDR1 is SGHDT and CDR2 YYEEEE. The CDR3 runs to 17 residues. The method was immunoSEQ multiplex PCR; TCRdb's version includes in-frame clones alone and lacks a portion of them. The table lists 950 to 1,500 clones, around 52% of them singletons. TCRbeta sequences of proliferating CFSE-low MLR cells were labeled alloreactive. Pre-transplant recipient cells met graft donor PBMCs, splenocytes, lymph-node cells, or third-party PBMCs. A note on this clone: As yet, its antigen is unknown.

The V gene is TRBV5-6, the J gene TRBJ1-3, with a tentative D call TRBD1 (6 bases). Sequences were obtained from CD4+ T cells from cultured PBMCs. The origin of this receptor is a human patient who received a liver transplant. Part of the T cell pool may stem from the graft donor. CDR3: CASSWGDRSNSGNTIYF. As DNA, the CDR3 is TGTGCCAGCAGCTGGGGAGACAGGAGCAACTCTGGAAACACCATATATTTT. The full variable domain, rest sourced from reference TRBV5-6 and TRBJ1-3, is DAGVTQSPTHLIKTRGQQVTLRCSPKSGHDTVSWYQQALGQGPQFIFQYYEEEERQRGNFPDRFSGHQFPNYSSELNVNALLLGDSALYLCASSWGDRSNSGNTIYFGEGSWLTVV.